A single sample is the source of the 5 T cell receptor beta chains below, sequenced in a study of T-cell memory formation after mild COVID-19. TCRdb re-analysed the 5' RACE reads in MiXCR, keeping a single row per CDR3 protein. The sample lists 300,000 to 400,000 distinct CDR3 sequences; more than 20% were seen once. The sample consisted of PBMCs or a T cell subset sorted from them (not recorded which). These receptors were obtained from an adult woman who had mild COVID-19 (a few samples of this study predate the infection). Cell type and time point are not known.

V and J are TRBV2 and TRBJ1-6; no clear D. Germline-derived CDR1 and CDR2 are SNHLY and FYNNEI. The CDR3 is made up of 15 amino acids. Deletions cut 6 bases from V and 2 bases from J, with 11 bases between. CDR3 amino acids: CASSLEDPYNSPLHF. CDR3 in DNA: TGTGCCAGCAGCTTGGAGGATCCCTATAATTCACCCCTCCACTTT.

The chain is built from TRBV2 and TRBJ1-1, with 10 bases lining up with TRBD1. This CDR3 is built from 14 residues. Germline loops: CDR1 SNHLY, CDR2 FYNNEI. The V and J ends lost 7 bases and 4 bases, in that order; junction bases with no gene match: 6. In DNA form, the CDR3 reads TGTGCCAGCAAGACAGGGGGCGGGGTCACTGAAGCTTTCTTT. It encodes CASKTGGGVTEAFF.

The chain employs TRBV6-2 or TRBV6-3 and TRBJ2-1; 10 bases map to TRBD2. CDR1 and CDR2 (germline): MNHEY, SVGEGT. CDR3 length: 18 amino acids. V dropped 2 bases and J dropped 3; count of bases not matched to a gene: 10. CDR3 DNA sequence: TGTGCCAGCAGTTACGGGTTGGGGCTAGCGGGGGACTACAATGAGCAGTTCTTC. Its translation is CASSYGLGLAGDYNEQFF.

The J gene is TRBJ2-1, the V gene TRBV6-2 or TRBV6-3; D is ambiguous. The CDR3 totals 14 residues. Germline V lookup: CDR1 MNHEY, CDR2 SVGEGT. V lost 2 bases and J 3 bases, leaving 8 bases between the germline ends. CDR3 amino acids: CASSYPRYYNEQFF. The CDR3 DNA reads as TGTGCCAGCAGTTACCCTCGCTACTACAATGAGCAGTTCTTC.

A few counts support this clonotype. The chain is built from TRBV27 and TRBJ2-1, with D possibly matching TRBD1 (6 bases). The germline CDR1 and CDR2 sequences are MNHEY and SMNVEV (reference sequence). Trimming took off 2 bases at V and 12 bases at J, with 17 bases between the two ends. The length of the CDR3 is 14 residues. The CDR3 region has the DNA TGTGCCAGCAGTTTAGCAGGGGCGAGGGACGTGCAGTTCTTC. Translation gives CASSLAGARDVQFF.